This passage covers 32 T cell receptor beta chains from one sample sequenced in a study of shared clonotypes between healthy human individuals. Libraries were prepared by immunoSEQ multiplex PCR; TCRdb keeps only in-frame clonotypes and omits some of them. The sample includes 550,000 to 850,000 clones, 55% to 75% of them seen just once. What was sequenced was memory CD4+ T cells sorted from blood. Subset reported: CD45RA-negative fraction. The receptors come from a woman in her thirties in good health.

The chain joins TRBV14 to TRBJ1-1; the D is unclear. CDR1 SGHDN and CDR2 FVKESK come from the germline V gene. V was shortened by 1 base and J by 1 base, with 4 bases between the two germline ends. CDR3 size: 13 residues. CDR3 nucleotides: TGTGCCAGCAGCCAAGCAGGGAACACTGAAGCTTTCTTT. Encoded protein: CASSQAGNTEAFF.

J is TRBJ2-1 and V is TRBV11-2, with no clear D. The CDR3 loop spans 11 amino acids. The V and J ends lost 5 bases and 8 bases respectively, with 7 bases between them. Germline V gives CDR1 SGHAT, CDR2 FQNNGV. CDR3 in amino acids: CASSPHDEQFF. The DNA for the CDR3 is TGTGCCAGCAGCCCACACGATGAGCAGTTCTTC.

This clone was seen only a few times. The V and J genes are TRBV13 and TRBJ2-4, with D unclear. The V and J ends lost 6 bases and 3 bases respectively, with 12 bases between them. The CDR3 is 14 amino acids. Looked up from germline, CDR1 is PRHDT and CDR2 is FYEKMQ (reference sequence). The CDR3 DNA follows: TGTGCCAGCAGACGCCTAGAAGACAAAAACATTCAGTACTTC. Translated: CASRRLEDKNIQYF.

V gene TRBV30 combines with J gene TRBJ2-3, with TRBD1 identical over 9 bases. The V segment lost 1 base and the J segment 3 bases; nucleotides outside the gene matches: 5. The CDR3 totals 15 residues. CDR1 and CDR2 from the germline V gene are GTSNPN and SVGIG (reference sequence). The CDR3 DNA sequence: TGTGCCTGGAGTGCGACCGGGACAGGGACAGATACGCAGTATTTT. Its protein is CAWSATGTGTDTQYF.

This chain connects TRBV29-1 to TRBJ2-7; D is undetermined. CDR1 and CDR2 (germline): SQVTM, ANQGSEA. This CDR3 is built from 11 residues. The V end lost 5 bases, the J end lost 7 bases, and 12 bases lay between the germline ends. This CDR3 reads CSVLKTREQYF. The CDR3 DNA reads as TGCAGCGTTTTGAAAACGAGGGAGCAGTACTTC.

The CDR3 bases are TGTGCCAGCACCATCCCTGGTCAGGGGGGACTGAACACCGGGGAGCTGTTTTTT. This translates into CASTIPGQGGLNTGELFF. This chain joins TRBV7-2 and TRBJ2-2, with TRBD1 as a possible D gene (7 bases). The CDR3 consists of 18 residues. Trimming removed 7 bases from V and 1 base from J, with 22 bases in between. CDR1 SGHTA and CDR2 FQGNSA come from the germline V gene.

The CDR3 protein is CASSSPQGAPSGNTIYF. As DNA, the CDR3 is TGTGCCAGCAGTTCCCCCCAGGGCGCACCCTCTGGAAACACCATATATTTT. This rearrangement joins TRBV28 to TRBJ1-3; D is perhaps TRBD1 (5 bases). Trimming left V 4 bases short and J 0 bases short, with 16 bases between. Germline-derived CDR1 and CDR2 are MDHEN and SYDVKM. The CDR3 covers 17 residues.

The V call is TRBV5-1, the J call TRBJ2-1; 7 nucleotides match TRBD2. Germline lookup yields CDR1 SGHRS and CDR2 YFSETQ. V trimming: 0 bases; J trimming: 6 bases; junction bases outside the gene matches: 6. The CDR3 extends over 15 amino acids. The CDR3 DNA is TGCGCCAGCAGCTTGGTGGTAGCGGGTAGCAATGAGCAGTTCTTC. Its protein is CASSLVVAGSNEQFF. The whole variable domain, remainder taken from reference TRBV5-1 and TRBJ2-1, is KAGVTQTPRYLIKTRGQQVTLSCSPISGHRSVSWYQQTPGQGLQFLFEYFSETQRNKGNFPGRFSGRQFSNSRSEMNVSTLELGDSALYLCASSLVVAGSNEQFFGPGTRLTVL.

This chain links TRBV28 with TRBJ2-7, with TRBD1 matching over 8 bases. The V gene's germline CDR1 is MDHEN and CDR2 SYDVKM. The CDR3 contains 16 residues. The ends lost 3 bases at V and 0 bases at J; junction bases unmatched: 7. The CDR3 loop is CASSFPGTGRSYEQYF. The DNA of the CDR3 is TGTGCCAGCAGTTTTCCCGGGACAGGTCGCTCCTACGAGCAGTACTTC.

The gene calls are TRBV2 and TRBJ1-2; tentative D call: TRBD1 (6 bases). This CDR3 contains 15 residues. Trimming took 8 bases from V and 4 from J, leaving 20 bases between them. Germline V gene data show CDR1 as SNHLY and CDR2 as FYNNEI. CDR3 residues: CASDSLGGIRYGYTF. As DNA, the CDR3 is TGTGCCAGCGACTCCCTTGGGGGCATACGCTATGGCTACACCTTC.

The chain recombines TRBV11-2 with TRBJ2-3, with a possible D match to TRBD2 (6 bases). The CDR3 covers 15 residues. V dropped 5 bases and J dropped 3 bases, with 15 bases sitting between them. Per the germline V gene, CDR1 is SGHAT and CDR2 is FQNNGV. CDR3 bases: TGTGCCAGCAGCGCAATCGGGAGTTGGACAGATACGCAGTATTTT. This sequence encodes CASSAIGSWTDTQYF.

On this clone: The same CDR3 also results from other DNA sequences found in this sample. This chain uses TRBV18 with TRBJ1-5, with D unclear. The CDR3 covers 13 residues. Trimming stripped 3 bases from V and 5 bases from J, with 8 bases between. CDR1 and CDR2 (germline): KGHSH, LQKENI. CDR3 protein: CASSPGEDQPQHF. The CDR3 bases are TGTGCCAGCTCACCCGGGGAAGATCAGCCCCAGCATTTT. Combining the CDR3 with reference TRBV18 and TRBJ1-5 gives the whole variable domain NAGVMQNPRHLVRRRGQEARLRCSPMKGHSHVYWYRQLPEEGLKFMVYLQKENIIDESGMPKERFSAEFPKEGPSILRIQQVVRGDSAAYFCASSPGEDQPQHFGDGTRLSIL.

Here the CDR3 reads CASRPLAGVGSQYF. The CDR3 DNA sequence: TGTGCCAGTAGGCCTCTAGCGGGAGTGGGTTCCCAGTACTTC. V usage is TRBV19 and J usage is TRBJ2-5, with TRBD2 matching 10 bases. After removal of 6 bases from V and 9 bases from J, the junction contained 10 bases not matched to a gene. The V gene's germline CDR1 is LNHDA and CDR2 SQIVND (reference sequence). The CDR3 runs to 14 residues.

Written as DNA, the CDR3 is TGCAGCGTTGTACTACCTAGCGGGAGGAATGAGCAGTTCTTC. Its translation is CSVVLPSGRNEQFF. The chain combines TRBV29-1 with TRBJ2-1; TRBD2 matches at 11 bases. Germline V gene sequence: CDR1 SQVTM, CDR2 ANQGSEA. The V and J ends lost 4 bases and 7 bases, in that order; junction bases with no gene match: 6. The CDR3 runs 14 residues.

V is TRBV28 and J is TRBJ2-1; 8 bases match TRBD2. Trimming at V came to 6 bases and at J to 0 bases, leaving 7 bases not matched to a gene. This CDR3 is 16 amino acids long. CDR1 and CDR2 from the germline V gene are MDHEN and SYDVKM. CDR3 DNA sequence: TGTGCCAGCAGATCCGAAGCGGGAGACTCCTACAATGAGCAGTTCTTC. Protein: CASRSEAGDSYNEQFF.

The chain couples TRBV27 to TRBJ2-5; no firm D call. The DNA end is more similar to TRBJ2-7, so the J call may be wrong. Per germline, CDR1 MNHEY and CDR2 SMNVEV (reference sequence). This CDR3 contains 14 residues. The CDR3 loop is CASRTQVDSYEQYF. CDR3 DNA: TGTGCCAGCAGAACACAAGTAGACTCCTACGAGCAGTACTTC.

CDR3 sequence reads: CASSFNDQGVIAGELFF. CDR3 coding DNA: TGCGCCAGCAGCTTCAATGACCAGGGGGTGATCGCCGGGGAGCTGTTTTTT. V and J are TRBV4-1 and TRBJ2-2, with 7 bases lining up with TRBD1. V shed 5 bases and J 6 bases; nucleotides not matched to a gene: 15. Germline-derived CDR1 and CDR2 are MGHRA and YSYEKL. The length of the CDR3 is 17 residues.

This clone showed up just a few times. The chain couples TRBV6-5 to TRBJ1-5; 7 bases agree with TRBD1. With 5 bases clipped from V and 5 bases from J, the junction kept 9 bases outside the gene matches. Germline CDR1 and CDR2: MNHEY and SVGAGI. This CDR3 spans 15 amino acids. CDR3 nucleotide sequence: TGTGCCAGCAGTCCATGGACAGGAGAGGATCAGCCCCAGCATTTT. Amino acids: CASSPWTGEDQPQHF.

V is TRBV6-1 and J is TRBJ1-2, with 8 bases identical to TRBD1. CDR3 length equals 13 residues. Germline trimming cut 6 bases from V and 7 bases from J; bases unmatched to any gene: 7. Germline V CDR1 and CDR2: MNHNS, SASEGT. The CDR3 sequence is CASRATGVGGYTF. CDR3 in DNA: TGTGCCAGCAGGGCGACAGGGGTGGGTGGCTACACCTTC.

This chain joins TRBV18 and TRBJ2-7; 9 bases agree with TRBD2. Unmatched junction bases numbered 4, after V lost 0 bases and J lost 1 base. The CDR3 length is 16 residues. CDR1 and CDR2 from the germline V gene are KGHSH and LQKENI. CDR3 DNA sequence: TGTGCCAGCTCACCACCTGGACTAGCGCCTTCCTACGAGCAGTACTTC. It specifies CASSPPGLAPSYEQYF. Complete variable domain (other parts from reference TRBV18 and TRBJ2-7): NAGVMQNPRHLVRRRGQEARLRCSPMKGHSHVYWYRQLPEEGLKFMVYLQKENIIDESGMPKERFSAEFPKEGPSILRIQQVVRGDSAAYFCASSPPGLAPSYEQYFGPGTRLTVT.

The V and J genes are TRBV7-9 and TRBJ2-5; D is perhaps TRBD1 (5 bases). The CDR3 runs to 14 residues. Per the germline V gene, CDR1 is SEHNR and CDR2 is FQNEAQ (reference sequence). V was shortened by 4 bases and J by 2 bases, with 11 bases between the two germline ends. This CDR3 reads CASSSDREQETQYF. CDR3 in DNA: TGTGCCAGCAGCTCCGACAGAGAACAAGAGACCCAGTACTTC.

V and J are TRBV4-1 and TRBJ2-1; a possible D gene is TRBD2 (7 bases). The germline CDR1 and CDR2 sequences are MGHRA and YSYEKL. The length of the CDR3 is 17 residues. V lost 1 base to trimming and J lost 5 bases, with 18 bases between them. The CDR3 DNA is TGCGCCAGCAGCCAAGGCGCGCAGGGGAGGGCCCACAATGAGCAGTTCTTC. This codes for CASSQGAQGRAHNEQFF.

This chain connects TRBV11-1 to TRBJ2-1; D possibly uses TRBD1 or TRBD2 (5 bases each). The CDR3 is 12 residues long. The ends were cut back, 5 bases at V and 10 bases at J, with 12 bases in the middle. Germline loops: CDR1 SGHAT, CDR2 FQDESV (reference sequence). The chain's CDR3 is CASSTDRDEQFF. The CDR3 DNA reads TGTGCCAGCAGCACAGACCGGGACGAGCAGTTCTTC.

The count of this clone is one. V usage is TRBV5-1 and J usage is TRBJ2-5; 8 bases fit TRBD1. CDR1 is SGHRS, CDR2 YFSETQ, per germline. Germline trimming cut 3 bases from V and 2 bases from J; bases unmatched to any gene: 6. The CDR3 totals 15 residues. CDR3 in DNA: TGCGCCAGCAGCTCCCAGGGGGCTTGGCAAGAGACCCAGTACTTC. Encoded protein: CASSSQGAWQETQYF.

The chain links TRBV7-2 to TRBJ2-3; 9 bases are shared with TRBD2. The germline V gene has CDR1 SGHTA and CDR2 FQGNSA. Germline trimming cut 2 bases from V and 0 bases from J; bases unmatched to any gene: 12. This CDR3 is 19 amino acids long. The CDR3 loop is CASSLNRRLAGFSTDTQYF. The CDR3 DNA follows: TGTGCCAGCAGCTTAAATAGACGGCTAGCGGGGTTTAGCACAGATACGCAGTATTTT. The entire variable domain, with the rest obtained from reference TRBV7-2 and TRBJ2-3, is as follows: GAGVSQSPSNKVTEKGKDVELRCDPISGHTALYWYRQSLGQGLEFLIYFQGNSAPDKSGLPSDRFSAERTGGSVSTLTIQRTQQEDSAVYLCASSLNRRLAGFSTDTQYFGPGTRLTVL.

The chain carries TRBV7-2 and TRBJ2-3; D perhaps matches TRBD1 (5 bases). This CDR3 has 16 amino acids. The V end lost 2 bases, the J end lost 0 bases, and 12 bases lay between the germline ends. Germline loops: CDR1 SGHTA, CDR2 FQGNSA. CDR3 in amino acids: CASSLSPGLSTDTQYF. For the CDR3, the DNA is TGTGCCAGCAGCTTATCACCAGGGTTGAGCACAGATACGCAGTATTTT.

The J gene is TRBJ2-1, the V gene TRBV28; D unresolved. Germline CDR1 and CDR2: MDHEN and SYDVKM. CDR3 size: 13 residues. Trimming cost V 2 bases and J 6 bases, with 8 bases left between them. The CDR3 region has the DNA TGTGCCAGCAGTTTACGACGGTTCAATGAGCAGTTCTTC. This codes for CASSLRRFNEQFF.

This chain joins TRBV28 and TRBJ1-2; tentative D call: TRBD1 (6 bases). Germline CDR1 MDHEN, CDR2 SYDVKM. The CDR3 loop spans 15 amino acids. With 4 bases removed from V and 8 bases from J, the gap between germline ends came to 20 bases. This CDR3 is CASSSPGQQGGGYTF. For the CDR3, the DNA is TGTGCCAGCAGTTCCCCCGGACAGCAGGGAGGGGGCTACACCTTC.

The rearrangement joins TRBV11-1 to TRBJ2-7; 9 bases are a match to TRBD2. V trimming: 5 bases; J trimming: 3 bases; junction bases outside the gene matches: 17. Germline-derived CDR1 and CDR2 are SGHAT and FQDESV (reference sequence). The CDR3 contains 18 residues. Here the CDR3 DNA reads TGTGCCAGCAGCCCACCCTTGCGGGGCGGGAGGGTCGTCTACGAGCAGTACTTC. It codes for CASSPPLRGGRVVYEQYF.

The chain carries TRBV7-6 and TRBJ1-3; no clear D gene. The V gene's germline CDR1 is SGHVS and CDR2 FNYEAQ. The CDR3 covers 15 residues. V lost 1 base and J 6 bases, leaving 13 bases between the germline ends. As DNA, the CDR3 is TGTGCCAGCAGCTTAGGTCTTCAGTCGGTAAACACCATATATTTT. Amino acids: CASSLGLQSVNTIYF.

This clone was picked up many times. The CDR3 coding sequence is TGTGCCAGCTCACCAGGTCTGGCCCCGTCGAGGACCGGGGAGCTGTTTTTT. The encoded protein is CASSPGLAPSRTGELFF. The V and J genes are TRBV18 and TRBJ2-2; D call uncertain. CDR3 length: 17 residues. The V end lost 2 bases, the J end lost 5 bases, and 18 bases lay between the germline ends. Germline V lookup: CDR1 KGHSH, CDR2 LQKENI. Based on the CDR3 plus reference TRBV18 and TRBJ2-2, the full variable domain is NAGVMQNPRHLVRRRGQEARLRCSPMKGHSHVYWYRQLPEEGLKFMVYLQKENIIDESGMPKERFSAEFPKEGPSILRIQQVVRGDSAAYFCASSPGLAPSRTGELFFGEGSRLTVL.

The genes are TRBV11-2 and TRBJ2-1; the D gene could be TRBD1 or TRBD2 (5 bases each). This CDR3 comprises 14 residues. Germline values: CDR1 SGHAT, CDR2 FQNNGV. Trimming removed 5 bases from V and 9 bases from J, with 17 bases in between. CDR3 sequence: CASSPPGRSAEQFF. Here the CDR3 DNA reads TGTGCCAGCAGCCCCCCGGGACGATCGGCTGAGCAGTTCTTC.